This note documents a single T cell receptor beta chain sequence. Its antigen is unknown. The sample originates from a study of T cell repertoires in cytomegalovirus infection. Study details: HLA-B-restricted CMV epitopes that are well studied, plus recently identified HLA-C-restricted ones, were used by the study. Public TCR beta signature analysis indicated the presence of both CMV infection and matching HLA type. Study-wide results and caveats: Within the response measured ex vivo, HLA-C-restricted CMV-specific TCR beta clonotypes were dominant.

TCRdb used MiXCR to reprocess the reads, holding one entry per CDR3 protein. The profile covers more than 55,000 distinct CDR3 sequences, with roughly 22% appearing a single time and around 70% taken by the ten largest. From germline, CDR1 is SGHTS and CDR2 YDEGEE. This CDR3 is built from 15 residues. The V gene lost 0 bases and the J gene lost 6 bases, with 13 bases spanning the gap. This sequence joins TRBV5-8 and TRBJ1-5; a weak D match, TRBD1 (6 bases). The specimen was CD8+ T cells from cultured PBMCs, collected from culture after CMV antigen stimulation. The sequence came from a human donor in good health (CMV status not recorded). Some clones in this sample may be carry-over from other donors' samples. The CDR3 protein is CASSLVGGLTQPQHF. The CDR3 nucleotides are TGTGCCAGCAGCTTGGTTGGGGGGCTGACTCAGCCCCAGCATTTT. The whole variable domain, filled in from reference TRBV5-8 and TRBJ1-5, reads EAGVTQSPTHLIKTRGQQATLRCSPISGHTSVYWYQQALGLGLQFLLWYDEGEERNRGNFPPRFSGRQFPNYSSELNVNALELEDSALYLCASSLVGGLTQPQHFGDGTRLSIL.